Shown below are 27 T cell receptor beta chains from a single sample sequenced in a study of blood T cell repertoires in COVID-19. Assay: immunoSEQ multiplex PCR; the TCRdb copy retains only in-frame clones and omits some. This sample carries under 300,000 clones, around four fifths of them seen once, and the ten largest clones take 5.7%. The sample consisted of peripheral blood. Source of these receptors: a man older than 75 with acute or convalescent COVID-19.

This clone has just a few counts. The CDR3 bases are TGTGCCAGTAGTATTTTCCTAGCGTCGGAGACCCAGTACTTC. This sequence encodes CASSIFLASETQYF. The chain recombines TRBV19 with TRBJ2-5; tentatively, D is TRBD2 (6 bases). The CDR3 sequence is 14 residues long. Trimming left V 3 bases short and J 5 bases short, with 13 bases between. Germline V gene sequence: CDR1 LNHDA, CDR2 SQIVND (reference sequence).

This rearrangement joins TRBV11-2 to TRBJ2-7; D is ambiguous. The CDR3 length is 14 residues. In germline, CDR1 is SGHAT, CDR2 FQNNGV. The ends were cut back, 1 base at V and 2 bases at J, with 9 bases in the middle. In nucleotides, the CDR3 is TGTGCCAGCAGCTTAGGCTCTGCGGCCTACGAGCAGTACTTC. Translated: CASSLGSAAYEQYF.

The rearrangement joins TRBV27 to TRBJ2-5; a possible D gene is TRBD1 (6 bases). V lost 5 bases and J lost 2, with 12 bases in between. Germline lookup yields CDR1 MNHEY and CDR2 SMNVEV (reference sequence). The length of the CDR3 is 14 residues. CDR3 in DNA: TGTGCCAGCAGTCCCGGACAGCAACAAGAGACCCAGTACTTC. This gives the protein CASSPGQQQETQYF.

The chain uses TRBV29-1 and TRBJ2-7; 7 bases match TRBD1. The ends lost 5 bases at V and 3 bases at J; junction bases unmatched: 7. This CDR3 comprises 13 residues. CDR1 is SQVTM and CDR2 is ANQGSEA in the germline V gene. CDR3 residues: CSVSRGPDYEQYF. The DNA for the CDR3 is TGCAGCGTTAGTAGGGGGCCCGACTACGAGCAGTACTTC.

This chain uses TRBV28 with TRBJ2-7; no clear D. Germline assignment: CDR1 MDHEN and CDR2 SYDVKM. This CDR3 region has 14 residues. The V end was cut by 7 bases, the J end by 0 bases, with 13 bases between. The CDR3 protein is CASIRTLPSYEQYF. The DNA of the CDR3 is TGTGCCAGCATCCGAACCCTACCCTCCTACGAGCAGTACTTC.

The chain carries TRBV10-3 and TRBJ1-2, with 7 bases fitting TRBD1. Unmatched junction bases numbered 4, after V lost 2 bases and J lost 7 bases. Looked up from germline, CDR1 is ENHRY and CDR2 is SYGVKD. This CDR3 region has 13 residues. In DNA, the CDR3 is TGTGCCATCAGTGAGAGGGGGCTTGGTGGCTACACCTTC. Translation: CAISERGLGGYTF.

The chain employs TRBV27 and TRBJ1-3, with D possibly being TRBD1 (5 bases). V was trimmed by 6 bases and J by 3 bases, leaving 9 bases between them. Germline V gives CDR1 MNHEY, CDR2 SMNVEV (reference sequence). The CDR3 runs 13 residues. The CDR3 protein is CASRGQGGNTIYF. DNA of the CDR3: TGTGCCAGCAGAGGGCAGGGTGGAAACACCATATATTTT.

The rearrangement links TRBV9 to TRBJ2-1; 9 positions match TRBD2. The germline V gene encodes CDR1 SGDLS and CDR2 YYNGEE. This CDR3 contains 15 residues. The V segment lost 3 bases and the J segment 2 bases; nucleotides outside the gene matches: 3. CDR3 sequence (DNA): TGTGCCAGCAGCGCACGACTAGCGGCCTACAATGAGCAGTTCTTC. Amino acids: CASSARLAAYNEQFF. The variable domain in full, completed from reference TRBV9 and TRBJ2-1, reads DSGVTQTPKHLITATGQRVTLRCSPRSGDLSVYWYQQSLDQGLQFLIQYYNGEERAKGNILERFSAQQFPDLHSELNLSSLELGDSALYFCASSARLAAYNEQFFGPGTRLTVL.

The CDR3 DNA reads as TGTGCCAGTAGCCGGGGGAGTAACACCGGGGAGCTGTTTTTT. Protein sequence: CASSRGSNTGELFF. The V gene is TRBV19, the J gene TRBJ2-2, with D possibly matching TRBD2 (6 bases). Germline CDR1 reads LNHDA; CDR2 reads SQIVND (reference sequence). This CDR3 spans 14 amino acids. Between the trimmed V and J ends, which lost 6 bases and 2 bases, there was a span of 10 bases.

This rearrangement joins TRBV12-3 or TRBV12-4 to TRBJ2-1; 9 bases agree with TRBD1. The V gene end was trimmed by 3 bases and the J gene end by 9 bases; junction bases not matched to a gene: 3. The CDR3 totals 13 residues. The CDR3 bases are TGTGCCAGCAGTTTTGGACAGGGGCGTGAGCAGTTCTTC. Translation: CASSFGQGREQFF.

The V call is TRBV7-9, the J call TRBJ2-7; D may be TRBD1 (5 bases). V was clipped by 7 bases and J by 7 bases, with 14 bases between them. Germline lookup yields CDR1 SEHNR and CDR2 FQNEAQ (reference sequence). The CDR3 sequence is 12 residues long. The CDR3 DNA reads as TGTGCCAGCACACAGGTTATGTGGGAGCAGTACTTC. This translates into CASTQVMWEQYF. Full variable domain (outside the CDR3, taken from reference TRBV7-9 and TRBJ2-7): DTGVSQNPRHKITKRGQNVTFRCDPISEHNRLYWYRQTLGQGPEFLTYFQNEAQLEKSRLLSDRFSAERPKGSFSTLEIQRTEQGDSAMYLCASTQVMWEQYFGPGTRLTVT.

The table lists this clone with a few counts. V is TRBV2 and J is TRBJ1-5; the match to TRBD1 covers 7 bases. Unmatched junction bases numbered 8, after V lost 8 bases and J lost 4 bases. Germline CDR1 and CDR2: SNHLY and FYNNEI. This CDR3 is 14 amino acids long. The CDR3 loop is CASRGGRTNQPQHF. CDR3 DNA: TGTGCCAGCCGAGGGGGCCGGACGAATCAGCCCCAGCATTTT.

The gene calls are TRBV10-2 and TRBJ2-7; TRBD2 aligns across 9 bases. From germline, CDR1 is WSHSY and CDR2 SAAADI. The length of the CDR3 is 14 residues. The V and J ends lost 11 bases and 2 bases, in that order; junction bases with no gene match: 10. CDR3 in DNA: TGCGCCGGGAGAGCGGGAGGCCCTCCCTACGAGCAGTACTTC. Encoded protein: CAGRAGGPPYEQYF.

The rearrangement uses TRBV28 and TRBJ2-7; 7 bases are a match to TRBD1. V shed 4 bases, J shed 6 bases, and the junction held 3 bases outside the gene matches. The germline CDR1 and CDR2 sequences are MDHEN and SYDVKM. The CDR3 covers 12 residues. CDR3 residues: CASSSAGGEQYF. The CDR3 DNA is TGTGCCAGCAGTTCAGCAGGGGGCGAGCAGTACTTC.

This clone was detected once. The chain uses TRBV18 and TRBJ2-7; 9 bases match TRBD1. Germline loops: CDR1 KGHSH, CDR2 LQKENI. This CDR3 has 15 amino acids. V trimming: 2 bases; J trimming: 3 bases; junction bases outside the gene matches: 5. CDR3 sequence reads: CASSPRDRVFYEQYF. The CDR3 nucleotides are TGTGCCAGCTCACCAAGGGACAGGGTTTTCTACGAGCAGTACTTC.

The chain combines TRBV5-8 with TRBJ2-1; a weak D match, TRBD1 (5 bases). V gave up 5 bases and J gave up 0 bases, with 12 bases separating them. The length of the CDR3 is 15 residues. CDR1 SGHTS and CDR2 YDEGEE come from the germline V gene. The CDR3, as DNA: TGTGCCAGCAGAATACAGGTGAGCTCCTACAATGAGCAGTTCTTC. Amino acid sequence: CASRIQVSSYNEQFF.

This clone was found once. The gene calls are TRBV28 and TRBJ2-7; TRBD1 agrees at 12 bases. V was pared by 6 bases and J by 4 bases, with 7 bases of the junction left unmatched. The CDR3 is made up of 15 amino acids. Germline CDR1 MDHEN, CDR2 SYDVKM. The chain's CDR3 is CASRPRGQGAYEQYF. The DNA for the CDR3 is TGTGCCAGCAGGCCAAGGGGACAGGGGGCGTACGAGCAGTACTTC.

V usage is TRBV19 and J usage is TRBJ2-1; perhaps TRBD2 as D (5 bases). Germline V gene lookup returns CDR1 LNHDA and CDR2 SQIVND (reference sequence). V lost 0 bases and J lost 0, with 6 bases in between. CDR3 length equals 15 residues. The DNA for the CDR3 is TGTGCCAGTAGTATAGAAGGGAGCTCCTACAATGAGCAGTTCTTC. It encodes CASSIEGSSYNEQFF.

There are a few counts of this clone. The chain has TRBV5-5 and TRBJ1-2; 7 positions match TRBD1. The CDR3 contains 15 residues. The junction had 6 bases not matched to a gene; V was cut back by 0 bases and J by 4 bases. Germline CDR1 SGHKS, CDR2 YYEKEE (reference sequence). CDR3 region: CASSLALGQRYGYTF. The DNA of the CDR3 is TGTGCCAGCAGCTTGGCCTTGGGACAGCGCTATGGCTACACCTTC.

V and J are TRBV11-3 and TRBJ1-2; TRBD1 is a possible D gene (5 bases). CDR1 is SGHNT and CDR2 is YENEEA in the germline V gene. There are 18 residues in the CDR3. V dropped 0 bases and J dropped 3 bases, with 20 bases sitting between them. CDR3 DNA: TGTGCCAGCAGCTTAGAACAGGTCTCGGGCCAGACGGACTATGGCTACACCTTC. Amino acid sequence: CASSLEQVSGQTDYGYTF.

The chain carries TRBV3-1 (or the pseudogene TRBV3-2) and TRBJ2-7, with D hard to call. This CDR3 has 15 residues. Deletions cut 1 base from V and 6 bases from J, with 16 bases between. Looked up from germline, CDR1 is LGHDT and CDR2 is YNNKEL (reference sequence). Here the CDR3 DNA reads TGTGCCAGCAGCCAAGGGGCCGCTCCCGGTGCCGAGCAGTACTTC. Protein sequence: CASSQGAAPGAEQYF.

The V gene is TRBV28, the J gene TRBJ1-2; D call uncertain. The CDR3 has 13 residues. V lost 8 bases, J lost 2 bases, and 12 bases lay in between. CDR1 and CDR2 from the germline V gene are MDHEN and SYDVKM. The CDR3 sequence is CASELGLNYGYTF. CDR3 DNA sequence: TGTGCCAGCGAACTCGGACTGAACTATGGCTACACCTTC.

Note on this clone: A read error may produce the germline difference seen at one junction end. The chain recombines TRBV5-4 with TRBJ2-7; 8 bases agree with TRBD1. CDR1 and CDR2 (germline): SGHNT, YYREEE (reference sequence). The CDR3 contains 14 residues. In DNA form, the CDR3 reads TGTGCCAGCGGGGGACAGGCGTCCTCCGACGAGCAGTACTTC. Its translation is CASGGQASSDEQYF.

This chain joins TRBV7-8 and TRBJ2-1; D is unclear. V was pared by 2 bases and J by 3 bases, with 5 bases between. The CDR3 has 13 residues. Germline V gives CDR1 SGHVS, CDR2 FQNEAQ. CDR3 bases: TGTGCCAGCAGCTTAAGCGTCTACAATGAGCAGTTCTTC. Its translation is CASSLSVYNEQFF.

This chain connects TRBV7-2 to TRBJ2-1; 12 bases line up with TRBD1. Germline trimming cut 2 bases from V and 6 bases from J; bases unmatched to any gene: 5. Germline lookup yields CDR1 SGHTA and CDR2 FQGNSA. The CDR3 runs 16 residues. The CDR3, as DNA: TGTGCCAGCAGCTTATCCGGGACAGGGGGCGGCAATGAGCAGTTCTTC. Translating gives CASSLSGTGGGNEQFF.

This clone was seen just once. V gene TRBV6-2 or TRBV6-3 combines with J gene TRBJ2-5; D might be TRBD1 (5 bases). CDR1 MNHEY and CDR2 SVGEGT come from the germline V gene. CDR3 length: 12 amino acids. V was pared by 6 bases and J by 5 bases, with 10 bases between. The chain's CDR3 is CASSDSYETQYF. The CDR3 DNA follows: TGTGCCAGCAGCGACAGTTATGAGACCCAGTACTTC.

V gene TRBV4-2 combines with J gene TRBJ2-1, with 15 bases matching TRBD2. The CDR3 sequence is 21 residues long. The germline gives CDR1 LGHNA, CDR2 YNFKEQ. Trimming took 0 bases from V and 2 from J; bases not matched to a gene: 11. The CDR3 DNA is TGTGCCAGCAGCCAAGAAGGGATGGGGACTAGCGGGAGGAGAACCTACAATGAGCAGTTCTTC. Its protein is CASSQEGMGTSGRRTYNEQFF.